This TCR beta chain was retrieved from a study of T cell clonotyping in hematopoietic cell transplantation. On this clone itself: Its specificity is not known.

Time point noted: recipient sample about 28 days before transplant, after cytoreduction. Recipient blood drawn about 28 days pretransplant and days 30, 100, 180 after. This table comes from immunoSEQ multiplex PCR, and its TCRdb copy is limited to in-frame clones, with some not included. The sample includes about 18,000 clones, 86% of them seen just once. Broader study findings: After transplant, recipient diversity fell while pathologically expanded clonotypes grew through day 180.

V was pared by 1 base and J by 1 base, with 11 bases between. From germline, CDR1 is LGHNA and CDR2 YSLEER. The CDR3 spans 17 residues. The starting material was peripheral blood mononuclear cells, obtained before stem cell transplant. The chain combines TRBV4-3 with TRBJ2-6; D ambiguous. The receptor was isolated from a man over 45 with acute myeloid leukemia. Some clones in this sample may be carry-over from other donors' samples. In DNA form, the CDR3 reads TGCGCCAGCAGCCAAGGTGGCATTAATTCTGGGGCCAACGTCCTGACTTTC. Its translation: CASSQGGINSGANVLTF.